This is a list of T cell receptor beta chains from one sample in a study of identical twins. Each CDR3 protein gets one entry after TCRdb re-called the 5' RACE reads with MiXCR. The sample records under 900,000 distinct CDR3 sequences, 15% to 20% being singletons. These data were also reused for a study on T cells expressing NK-cell markers.

The specimen sequenced was PBMCs. These receptors were obtained from a woman aged 18-29 years in good health. CDR3s include the opening cysteine and the closing phenylalanine or tryptophan. D genes are given only for firm matches. The size entry is marked missing in some rows and otherwise reads once, few, many or a size class.

TRBV9	TRBD2	TRBJ2-5	NA	CASSVRGTSGRETQYF	TGTGCCAGCAGCGTGCGAGGGACTAGCGGCAGAGAGACCCAGTACTTC
TRBV6-5	NA	TRBJ2-7	NA	CASSYSSPRPYEQYF	TGTGCCAGCAGTTACTCTTCTCCCCGGCCCTACGAGCAGTACTTC
TRBV6-5	NA	TRBJ2-3	few	CASSYFTLGGVGDTQYF	TGTGCCAGCAGTTACTTCACCTTGGGCGGGGTCGGGGATACGCAGTATTTT
TRBV5-1	NA	TRBJ1-5	many	CASSLGGDQPQHF	TGCGCCAGCAGCTTGGGTGGCGATCAGCCCCAGCATTTT
TRBV20-1	NA	TRBJ2-2	NA	CSARLDRRPTGELFF	TGCAGTGCTAGGTTGGACAGACGGCCGACCGGGGAGCTGTTTTTT
TRBV29-1	TRBD1	TRBJ2-1	few	CSAARDRVGNEQFF	TGCAGCGCGGCCCGGGACAGGGTTGGCAATGAGCAGTTCTTC
TRBV10-3	TRBD1	TRBJ2-7	few	CAISLRDRTPVGTYEQYF	TGTGCCATCAGCCTTCGGGACAGGACACCCGTTGGTACCTACGAGCAGTACTTC
TRBV20-1	NA	TRBJ1-2	many	CSAIGRGKGNYGYTF	TGCAGTGCTATTGGTCGTGGAAAGGGGAACTATGGCTACACCTTC
TRBV29-1	TRBD2	TRBJ2-7	few	CSVVGRRGSTYEQYF	TGCAGCGTTGTTGGTAGGCGGGGGTCCACCTACGAGCAGTACTTC
TRBV20-1	NA	TRBJ1-5	few	CSARDAGLRNQPQHF	TGCAGTGCTAGAGATGCCGGACTGAGAAATCAGCCCCAGCATTTT
TRBV12-3/TRBV12-4	NA	TRBJ1-3	NA	CASSFARSSGNTIYF	TGTGCCAGCAGTTTTGCCCGGTCCTCTGGAAACACCATATATTTT
TRBV20-1	NA	TRBJ1-3	NA	CSALTGISGTTIYF	TGCAGTGCTCTGACAGGTATCTCTGGAACCACCATATATTTT
TRBV18	NA	TRBJ1-3	NA	CASSPPDGAAGNTIYF	TGTGCCAGCTCACCACCGGACGGAGCCGCTGGAAACACCATATATTTT
TRBV6-5	TRBD2	TRBJ2-1	few	CASSSLAGGGNEQFF	TGTGCCAGCAGTTCTCTAGCGGGAGGGGGGAATGAGCAGTTCTTC
TRBV10-3	NA	TRBJ2-1	NA	CAISSYKRSLVEQFF	TGTGCCATCAGTTCCTATAAACGATCCCTGGTGGAGCAGTTCTTC
TRBV5-1	NA	TRBJ2-5	NA	CASSKRDQETQYF	TGCGCCAGCAGCAAGAGGGATCAAGAGACCCAGTACTTC
TRBV15	NA	TRBJ2-7	NA	CATSRETSYSSYEQYF	TGTGCCACCAGCAGAGAAACGTCCTATAGCTCCTACGAGCAGTACTTC
TRBV7-2	TRBD2	TRBJ2-5	NA	CASAGLAGGETQYF	TGTGCCAGCGCCGGACTAGCGGGAGGAGAGACCCAGTACTTC
TRBV7-9	NA	TRBJ1-2	NA	CASSYPGPGRYGYTF	TGTGCCAGCAGCTACCCAGGGCCAGGGAGATATGGCTACACCTTC
TRBV27	NA	TRBJ2-3	few	CASSRTADTQYF	TGTGCCAGCTCTCGGACCGCAGATACGCAGTATTTT
TRBV12-3/TRBV12-4	NA	TRBJ2-7	NA	CAGRTSNSYEQYF	TGTGCGGGGCGTACTTCAAACTCCTACGAGCAGTACTTC
TRBV12-3/TRBV12-4	NA	TRBJ1-5	few	CASQGGHLNQPQHF	TGTGCCAGTCAAGGCGGACATCTCAATCAGCCCCAGCATTTT
TRBV20-1	NA	TRBJ2-7	NA	CSASGVDLYEQYF	TGCAGTGCTAGTGGGGTGGATCTCTACGAGCAGTACTTC
TRBV24-1	NA	TRBJ2-1	NA	CATSDFPQSNEQFF	TGTGCCACCAGTGATTTTCCCCAATCCAATGAGCAGTTCTTC
TRBV20-1	TRBD2	TRBJ2-7	NA	CSATGLAGPYEQYF	TGCAGTGCTACCGGACTAGCGGGGCCCTACGAGCAGTACTTC
TRBV9	TRBD2	TRBJ2-1	NA	CASSVVAGVVNEQFF	TGTGCCAGCAGCGTAGTAGCGGGAGTAGTTAATGAGCAGTTCTTC
TRBV3-1	TRBD1	TRBJ2-7	NA	CASSQDGTGGFEQYF	TGTGCCAGCAGCCAAGATGGGACAGGGGGCTTCGAGCAGTACTTC
TRBV7-8	TRBD2	TRBJ2-7	NA	CASSPPGLAGYEQYF	TGTGCCAGCAGCCCCCCGGGACTAGCGGGCTACGAGCAGTACTTC
TRBV7-9	NA	TRBJ1-2	NA	CASSYDGGSYGYTF	TGTGCCAGCAGCTACGACGGGGGTAGCTATGGCTACACCTTC
TRBV6-1	NA	TRBJ2-2	NA	CASNPWAGEGTGELFF	TGTGCCAGCAACCCCTGGGCAGGGGAGGGGACCGGGGAGCTGTTTTTT
TRBV20-1	TRBD2	TRBJ2-2	NA	CSAASAGVNTGELFF	TGCAGTGCTGCCTCAGCGGGGGTGAACACCGGGGAGCTGTTTTTT
TRBV20-1	TRBD1	TRBJ2-7	NA	CSALPGQGFSQYF	TGCAGTGCCCTTCCGGGACAGGGATTTTCGCAGTACTTC
TRBV12-3/TRBV12-4	TRBD1	TRBJ2-1	many	CASRDNRGSSYNEQFF	TGTGCCAGCCGGGACAACAGGGGTAGTTCCTACAATGAGCAGTTCTTC
TRBV30	TRBD1	TRBJ2-4	few	CAWGQGWKNIQYF	TGTGCCTGGGGACAGGGGTGGAAAAACATTCAGTACTTC
TRBV6-5	TRBD1	TRBJ1-6	few	CASSYGTGISPLHF	TGTGCCAGCAGTTACGGGACAGGGATTTCACCCCTCCACTTT
TRBV12-3/TRBV12-4	NA	TRBJ2-4	few	CASSPRRASKNIQYF	TGTGCCAGCAGCCCACGCAGGGCGTCCAAAAACATTCAGTACTTC
TRBV7-9	NA	TRBJ1-1	few	CASSSDNLEAFF	TGTGCCAGCAGCTCGGATAATCTTGAAGCTTTCTTT
TRBV4-2	NA	TRBJ2-3	few	CASSQDVGDTQYF	TGTGCCAGCAGCCAAGACGTGGGGGATACGCAGTATTTT
TRBV10-2	NA	TRBJ1-1	NA	CASMLGGYTEAFF	TGCGCCAGCATGCTGGGGGGGTACACTGAAGCTTTCTTT
TRBV5-1	TRBD1	TRBJ2-5	few	CASSLATGVWQETQYF	TGCGCCAGCAGCTTGGCGACAGGGGTATGGCAAGAGACCCAGTACTTC
TRBV6-1	NA	TRBJ2-3	few	CASRHKWGADTQYF	TGTGCCAGCAGACACAAATGGGGGGCAGATACGCAGTATTTT
TRBV7-9	NA	TRBJ1-3	few	CASSFLTGPSSGNTIYF	TGTGCCAGCAGCTTTCTGACAGGCCCTTCCTCTGGAAACACCATATATTTT
TRBV6-5	NA	TRBJ2-2	NA	CASSYVEGRNTGELFF	TGTGCCAGCAGTTACGTGGAGGGACGGAACACCGGGGAGCTGTTTTTT
TRBV20-1	NA	TRBJ2-2	NA	CSARDLKVDGNTGELFF	TGCAGTGCTAGAGATCTCAAGGTGGACGGAAACACCGGGGAGCTGTTTTTT
TRBV12-3/TRBV12-4	NA	TRBJ2-5	few	CASSFEGSKTQYF	TGTGCCAGCAGTTTCGAGGGTTCGAAGACCCAGTACTTC
TRBV5-1	TRBD2	TRBJ2-7	few	CASSSYLADTYEQYF	TGCGCCAGCAGCTCATACCTAGCGGATACCTACGAGCAGTACTTC
TRBV9	NA	TRBJ2-7	NA	CASSGEAHEQYF	TGTGCCAGCTCTGGGGAAGCCCACGAGCAGTACTTC
TRBV11-3	NA	TRBJ2-3	few	CASSSPLADTQYF	TGTGCCAGCAGCTCCCCGCTAGCGGATACGCAGTATTTT
TRBV2	NA	TRBJ2-7	NA	CASSVRHEQYF	TGTGCCAGCAGTGTACGGCACGAGCAGTACTTC
TRBV7-9	NA	TRBJ2-7	few	CASSRPLIWEQYF	TGTGCCAGCAGCCGTCCCCTAATTTGGGAGCAGTACTTC